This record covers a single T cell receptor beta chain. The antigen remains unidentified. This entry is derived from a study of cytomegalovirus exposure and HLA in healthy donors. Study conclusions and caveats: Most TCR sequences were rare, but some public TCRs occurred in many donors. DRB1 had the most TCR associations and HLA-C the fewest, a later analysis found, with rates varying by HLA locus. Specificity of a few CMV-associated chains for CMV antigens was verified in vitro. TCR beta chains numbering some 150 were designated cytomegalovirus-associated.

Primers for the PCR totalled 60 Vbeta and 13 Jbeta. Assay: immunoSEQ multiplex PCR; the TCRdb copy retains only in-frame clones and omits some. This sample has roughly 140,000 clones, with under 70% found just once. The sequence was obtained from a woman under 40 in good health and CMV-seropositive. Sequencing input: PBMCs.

CDR3 nucleotide sequence: TGTGCCAGCAGCCATGGCGGACAGTCCTACGAGCAGTACTTC. This codes for CASSHGGQSYEQYF. J is TRBJ2-5 and V is TRBV14; D is perhaps TRBD1 (6 bases). The J call may be wrong; the DNA end is better matched by TRBJ2-7. Per the germline V gene, CDR1 is SGHDN and CDR2 is FVKESK. This CDR3 has 14 amino acids.